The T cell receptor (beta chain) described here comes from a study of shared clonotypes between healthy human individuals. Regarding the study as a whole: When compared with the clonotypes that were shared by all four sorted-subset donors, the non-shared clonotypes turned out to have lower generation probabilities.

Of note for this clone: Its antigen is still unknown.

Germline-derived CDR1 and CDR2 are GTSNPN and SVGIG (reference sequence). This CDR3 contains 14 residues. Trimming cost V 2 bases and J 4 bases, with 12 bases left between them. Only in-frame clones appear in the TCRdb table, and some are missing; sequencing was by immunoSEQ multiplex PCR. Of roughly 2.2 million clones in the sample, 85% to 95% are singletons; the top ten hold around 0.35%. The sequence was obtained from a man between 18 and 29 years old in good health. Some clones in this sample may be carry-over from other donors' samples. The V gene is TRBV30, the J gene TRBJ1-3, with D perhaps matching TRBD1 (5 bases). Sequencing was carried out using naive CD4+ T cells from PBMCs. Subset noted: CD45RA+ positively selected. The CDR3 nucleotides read TGTGCCTGGAGTCAGTTGGGGACCGGAAACACCATATATTTT. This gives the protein CAWSQLGTGNTIYF.